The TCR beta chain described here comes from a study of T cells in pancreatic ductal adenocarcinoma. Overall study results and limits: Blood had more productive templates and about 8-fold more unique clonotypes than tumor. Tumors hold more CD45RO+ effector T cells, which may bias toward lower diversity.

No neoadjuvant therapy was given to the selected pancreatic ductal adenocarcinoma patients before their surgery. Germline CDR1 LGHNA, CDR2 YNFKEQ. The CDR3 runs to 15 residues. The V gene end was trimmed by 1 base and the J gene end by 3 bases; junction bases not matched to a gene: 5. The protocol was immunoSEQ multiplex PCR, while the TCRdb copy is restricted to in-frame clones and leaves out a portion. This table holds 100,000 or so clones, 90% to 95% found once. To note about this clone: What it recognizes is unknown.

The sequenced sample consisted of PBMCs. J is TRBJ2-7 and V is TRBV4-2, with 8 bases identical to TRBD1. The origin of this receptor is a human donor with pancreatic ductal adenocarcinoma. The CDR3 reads CASSQGTGWGYEQYF. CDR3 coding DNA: TGTGCCAGCAGCCAAGGGACAGGGTGGGGCTACGAGCAGTACTTC.